This TCR beta chain is from a study of cytomegalovirus exposure and HLA in healthy donors (dated by TCRdb to about 2017). Regarding the complete study: According to an earlier analysis of several hundred of the donors, 200 million or so T cells yielded 117 million unique TCR beta sequences and 250 to 350 Gb of sequence data. An early release covering 500 to 750 HLA-typed donors comprised 250 to 350 gigabases of sequencing data and some 79 million unique TCR sequences. Among the roughly 400 genotyped donors, approximately 77% belonged to the genetic ancestry cluster associated with self-reported Caucasian donors. The study was designed to test whether signatures of past pathogen exposure could be identified by cataloging public T cell receptors. The study profiled the T cell repertoires of fewer than 850 subjects by immunosequencing and related them to cytomegalovirus serostatus. A separate validation cohort of roughly 130 different subjects was used in addition to the roughly 620-subject first cohort. To predict cytomegalovirus infection status, the study combined high-throughput TCR immunosequencing, statistical association of individual TCRs with disease status, and machine learning. In a later analysis, previously published TCR beta repertoires from several hundred donors were re-analyzed and high-resolution HLA genotyping was added so that TCR occurrence patterns could be studied. Rather than using new phenotypic data, the later analysis identified candidate immune exposures from TCR beta sequences and from how often those sequences occurred across donors. An earlier analysis of 587 of the donors applied high-throughput TCR beta sequencing to assess whether each TCR beta V gene segment acted as functional or pseudogenic. Donor age, sex, ethnicity and CMV serostatus were collected together with the repertoire data. In a later genetic analysis, genome-wide SNP genotypes for 398 of the 666 donors were used, and that subset was treated as a discovery cohort. Every discovery cohort repertoire had been produced on one sequencing platform. Class I and class II HLA loci were covered by the typing at four-digit resolution. The number of typed donors differed by locus: about 620-630 for A, B, C, DRB1 and DQB1; approximately 520 for DQA1; roughly 600 for DPA1; and around 470 for DPB1. Roughly five DR-DQ haplotypes were handled as single units for association and clustering because linkage in the cohort was strong. On average, 235,054 unique TCR beta nucleotide sequences were sequenced per donor among a few hundred genotyped donors of the cohort, with 15% to 20% of those sequences being non-productive. Findings and caveats that apply to the study as a whole: In a later analysis, most CMV-associated TCR beta chains were found to appear HLA-restricted, with HLA associations seemingly driven largely by CMV exposure. In a later analysis, the rate of TCR association differed among HLA loci, with DRB1 alleles having the most associated TCRs and HLA-C alleles having the fewest. A total of 150 or so TCR beta chains were listed by the study as associated with cytomegalovirus. Compared with equally common non-associated chains, HLA-associated TCR beta chains in a later analysis were more clonally expanded and had lower generation probabilities. Linkage disequilibrium might explain the correlated functional status among segregating V segments, but an unknown experimental factor could not be excluded. A later analysis associated about 17,000 TCR beta sequences with specific HLA alleles at a false discovery rate of 0.05. A cluster of highly shared sequence variants was judged likely to represent a technical artifact of the sequencing pipeline. Presence/absence analyses assumed roughly uniform sequencing depth across donors, an assumption that may not hold. According to a later genetic analysis, donors in an Asian-associated ancestry cluster had fewer N-insertions in productive TCRs than the approximately 700-donor mean. A later genetic analysis associated a missense DCLRE1C variant with V-gene and J-gene trimming of TCR beta chains, and an independent cohort replicated the association. Strong co-occurrence of HLA alleles, especially DR and DQ, made assigning TCR associations to individual alleles difficult. The cohort was sequenced for TCR beta chains only, and without alpha or paired-chain data the features that could be detected were limited. Most TCR sequences were seen in very few donors, while some public TCRs were found in many individuals. A further reported finding was that TCR beta sequences accurately predicted the HLA-A and HLA-B alleles for most subjects in the first cohort. The classifier was reported to diagnose cytomegalovirus status with high specificity and sensitivity in both the original cohort and the validation cohort. Over 15 rarely observed V segments, including chromosome 9 orphons, were excluded from the earlier analysis of almost 600 of the donors because counts were too low. A few of the identified cytomegalovirus-associated TCR beta chains were confirmed in vitro to be specific for cytomegalovirus antigens. Because HLA typing was missing for some donors at each locus, association tests included only the typed subset. It was suggested by the authors that the approach could potentially be generalized to other disease states and immunological phenotypes. Broadly in line with IMGT annotations, most TCR beta V segments showed up in productive rearrangements about 90% or about 30% of the time in an earlier analysis of 450 to 750 of the donors. Immune exposure information for the cohort was limited to CMV serostatus. Some IMGT-functional V segments, including TRBV6-2 and TRBV6-3, could not be distinguished by the 87-base-pair reads and were therefore excluded. In a later analysis, several top co-occurrence clusters were reported to appear linked to parvovirus B19, influenza, CMV and Epstein-Barr virus.

V was cut back by 6 bases and J by 0 bases, leaving a gap of 10 bases between them. Via the germline V gene, CDR1 is MNHNS and CDR2 SASEGT. From cysteine to phenylalanine, the CDR3 is 14 amino acids long. The DNA shown is the 42-base CDR3, in frame from base 1. Comments on this clone: Its target antigen remains unknown. No much larger clone is present one base from it, and per-base qualities are unavailable.

The cohort consisted of hundreds of healthy bone marrow donors. All cohort members were sampled while nominally healthy, although unrecorded immune exposures were likely present. The donor was CMV seropositive and belonged to the group of about 290 seropositive cohort members. Each donor provided a peripheral blood sample, and peripheral blood mononuclear cells were used for TCR beta sequencing. Genomic DNA was extracted from the blood cell samples with the Qiagen DNeasy Blood Extraction Kit. The library was made by the immunoSEQ multiplex PCR assay. For the multiplex PCR, a mixture combining 60 forward primers for TCR Vbeta segments and 13 reverse primers for TCR Jbeta segments was used. Amplification of the CDR3 region of rearranged TCR beta genes was performed with a multiplex PCR assay on genomic DNA. The amplified TCR beta libraries were sequenced on the Illumina HiSeq System as 87-base-pair reads. The authors processed their data as follows. Across the 700 or so repertoires, a later analysis counted about 81 million unique TCR beta chains, roughly 11 million of which were shared by at least two donors. Raw reads were error-corrected and collapsed into unique sequences by a nearest-neighbor algorithm in which closely related sequences were merged to remove PCR and sequencing errors. CDR3 sequences were aligned to IMGT reference sequences to assign V, D and J gene segments. Each retained sequence needed at least a six-nucleotide match to both a V gene segment and a J gene segment. A rearrangement counted as productive if the CDR3 had no stop codons and remained in frame with V and J, and every other rearrangement counted as non-productive. Following IMGT convention, CDR3 was defined as the stretch from the second conserved V-encoded cysteine up to the conserved J-encoded phenylalanine. Sequences without an unambiguous match to a single V gene segment were excluded from the earlier analysis of 450 to 650 of the donors. In an earlier analysis of several hundred of the donors, V segments were called functional above 56.7% productive rearrangements and were called segregating when the between-donor standard deviation exceeded 5%. A statistical classification framework was built to diagnose cytomegalovirus status from the catalog of TCR beta chain sequences. A later analysis assigned V and J genes by comparing TCR nucleotide sequences with IMGT/GENE-DB human TR gene sequences. In a later analysis, CDR3 sequences and most-parsimonious VDJ recombination scenarios were assigned using the TCRdist pipeline. A later analysis defined each TCR beta chain by its CDR3 amino acid sequence plus V-gene family, and excluded reads lacking a unique V-gene family. In a later analysis, 500 to 650 highly shared, low-generation-probability nucleotide sequences were removed to address suspected cross-contamination and a sequencing artifact. A later analysis calculated a clonal expansion index for each public chain from normalized within-repertoire ranks of inferred template counts. Generation probabilities in a later analysis came from a VDJ recombination model fitted to out-of-frame rearrangements, and those results were checked against IGoR. Hypergeometric tests were used in a later analysis to score TCR-TCR, TCR-HLA and TCR-CMV co-occurrence, with a repertoire-size bias correction applied to the TCR pairs. False discovery rates were estimated in a later analysis by permuting HLA or CMV assignments 20 times. In a later analysis, co-occurring TCRs were grouped using DBSCAN, with TCRdist sequence similarity added in when clustering inside HLA-allele-positive subsets. For co-occurrence clustering, repertoires with fewer than 30,000 or more than 120,000 public chains were excluded, along with four to six repertoires with anomalous nucleotide sharing. Held by TCRdb, this immuneACCESS table contains in-frame sequences only and omits some clones. Under half of the omission traces to an unresolved V gene where checked; the cause of the rest is unknown. V and J calls and clone size are copied from that table; D and trimming were computed from the DNA. The sample records about 190,000 clones, roughly 80% of which are singletons. The ten largest clones add up to around 3.6% of the sample.

The sequencing input was PBMCs. The chain uses TRBV6-1 and TRBJ2-3; the D gene is not confidently resolved. The clonotype comes from a man in his forties in good health and CMV-seropositive. The CDR3 reads CASREITSTDTQYF. The DNA sequence is given as TGTGCCAGCAGGGAGATAACTAGCACAGATACGCAGTATTTT.